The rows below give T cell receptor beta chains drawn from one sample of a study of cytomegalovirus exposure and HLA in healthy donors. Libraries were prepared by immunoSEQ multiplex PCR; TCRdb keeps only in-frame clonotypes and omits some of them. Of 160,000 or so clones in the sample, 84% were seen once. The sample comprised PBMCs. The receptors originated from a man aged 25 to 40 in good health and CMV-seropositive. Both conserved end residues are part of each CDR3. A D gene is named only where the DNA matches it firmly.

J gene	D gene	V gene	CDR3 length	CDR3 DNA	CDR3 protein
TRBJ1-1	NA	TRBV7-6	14	TGTGCCAGCAGCCCGCAGGGCTCCAGCACTGAAGCTTTCTTT	CASSPQGSSTEAFF
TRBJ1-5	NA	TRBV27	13	TGTGCCACCTCTTGGACAGAGAATCAGCCCCAGCATTTT	CATSWTENQPQHF
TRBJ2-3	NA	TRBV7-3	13	TGTGCCAGCAGCTTCCCGGGCACAGATACGCAGTATTTT	CASSFPGTDTQYF
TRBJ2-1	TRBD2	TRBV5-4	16	TGTGCCAGCAGATCCTCGCAGCGGGAGGGCCTAAATGAGCAGTTCTTC	CASRSSQREGLNEQFF
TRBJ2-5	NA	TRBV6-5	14	TGTGCCAGCAGCCGGGACACCGACCAAGAGACCCAGTACTTC	CASSRDTDQETQYF
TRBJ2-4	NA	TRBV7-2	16	TGTGCCAGCAGCAGAGGGGGGGTAGTGGCCAAAAACATTCAGTACTTC	CASSRGGVVAKNIQYF
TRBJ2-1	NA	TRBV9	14	TGTGCCAGCAGCCCCCGCGCGCCTTACAATGAGCAGTTCTTC	CASSPRAPYNEQFF
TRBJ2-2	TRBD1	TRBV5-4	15	TGTGCCAGCAGCTCGTACGACAGGGCCACCGGGGAGCTGTTTTTT	CASSSYDRATGELFF
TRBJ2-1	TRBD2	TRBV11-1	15	TGTGCCAGCAGACCCACTAGCGGCCCTGGCCATGAGCAGTTCTTC	CASRPTSGPGHEQFF
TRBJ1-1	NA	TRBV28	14	TGTGCCAGCAGTTTCTCACTGGGGGGGTGGGAAGCTTTCTTT	CASSFSLGGWEAFF
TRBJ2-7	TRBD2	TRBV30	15	TGTGCCTGGAGTGGTAATAGCGGGGGCTGGTACGAGCAGTACTTC	CAWSGNSGGWYEQYF
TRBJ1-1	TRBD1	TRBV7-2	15	TGTGCCAGCAGCTTAGGGGGACAGATGAACACTGAAGCTTTCTTT	CASSLGGQMNTEAFF
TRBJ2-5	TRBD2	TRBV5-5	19	TGTGCCAGCGGCCGGAGGACTAGCTCGGGGAGGGGCACCCAAGAGACCCAGTACTTC	CASGRRTSSGRGTQETQYF